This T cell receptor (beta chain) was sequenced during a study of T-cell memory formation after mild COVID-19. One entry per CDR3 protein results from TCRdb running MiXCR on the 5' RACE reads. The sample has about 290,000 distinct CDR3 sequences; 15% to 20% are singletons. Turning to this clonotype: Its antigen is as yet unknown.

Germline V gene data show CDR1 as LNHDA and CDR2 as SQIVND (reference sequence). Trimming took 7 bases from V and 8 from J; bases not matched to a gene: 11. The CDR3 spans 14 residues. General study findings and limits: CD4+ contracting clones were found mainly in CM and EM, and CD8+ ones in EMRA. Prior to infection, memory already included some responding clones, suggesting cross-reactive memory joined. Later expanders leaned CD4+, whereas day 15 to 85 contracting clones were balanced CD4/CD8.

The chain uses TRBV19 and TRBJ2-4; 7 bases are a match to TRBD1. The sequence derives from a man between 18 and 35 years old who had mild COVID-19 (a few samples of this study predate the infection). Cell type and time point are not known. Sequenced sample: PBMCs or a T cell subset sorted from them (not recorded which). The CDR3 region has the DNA TGTGCCAGTAAGGACAGGCCGCCCCGTGACATTCAGTACTTC. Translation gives CASKDRPPRDIQYF.